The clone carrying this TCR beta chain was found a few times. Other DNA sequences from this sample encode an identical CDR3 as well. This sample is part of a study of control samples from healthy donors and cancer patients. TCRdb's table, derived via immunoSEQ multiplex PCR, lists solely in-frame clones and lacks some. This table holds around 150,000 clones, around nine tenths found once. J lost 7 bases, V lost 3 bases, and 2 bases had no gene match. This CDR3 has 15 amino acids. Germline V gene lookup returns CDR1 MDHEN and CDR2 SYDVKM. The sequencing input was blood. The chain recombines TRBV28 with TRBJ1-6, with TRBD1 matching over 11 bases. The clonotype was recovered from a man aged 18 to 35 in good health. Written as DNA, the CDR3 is TGTGCCAGCAGTTTGGGGACAGGGGGAAATTCACCCCTCCACTTT. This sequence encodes CASSLGTGGNSPLHF.